Listed here is a single T cell receptor beta chain. This entry belongs to a study of blood T cell repertoires in COVID-19. As for the study in general: Material from acute and convalescent COVID-19 was sourced from the United States, Italy and Spain. T cells, B-cell-depleted T cells, or PBMCs provided the cDNA or gDNA that served as material.

TCRdb's copy holds only in-frame clones and misses some; the assay was immunoSEQ multiplex PCR. The sample holds approximately 280,000 clones, around 87% seen once. Between the trimmed V and J ends, which lost 0 bases and 0 bases, there was a span of 15 bases. The CDR3 is 19 amino acids. The V gene's germline CDR1 is SEHNR and CDR2 FQNEAQ (reference sequence). In terms of age and location, participants ranged from about 18 to 95 years and lived in about 25 US areas. Assignments of participants to cohorts depended upon their own reported clinical history. The receptor was isolated from a woman under 30 with acute COVID-19. Sequencing was carried out using PBMCs or T cells enriched from blood (not recorded which). This chain links TRBV7-9 with TRBJ2-6; possible D gene TRBD1, 6 bases. This CDR3 is CASSLARDIRTSGANVLTF. CDR3 bases: TGTGCCAGCAGCTTAGCGAGGGACATACGAACCTCTGGGGCCAACGTCCTGACTTTC.